This TCR beta chain was retrieved from a study of T cell responses to AZD1222 COVID-19 vaccine. Study-level results: The study found Spike-specific TCR breadth and depth rose after two AZD1222 doses. Baseline seropositives among AZD1222 recipients totaled only six or seven. No repertoire was sampled before or during the peak T cell response, only after it. The donor group comprised mostly white British people and more females; the analysis possibly underestimated clonal diversity.

About this clone itself: What it binds is not known.

Profiling relied on immunoSEQ multiplex PCR, and the TCRdb table lists in-frame clones only, not all of them. Seen here are about 180,000 clones, approximately 86% observed once, and the top ten hold roughly 8%. CDR3 size: 17 residues. Trimming left V 2 bases short and J 4 bases short, with 20 bases between. CDR1 and CDR2 (germline): SGHTA, FQGNSA. The sequence derives from an adult in good health. J is TRBJ1-2 and V is TRBV7-2; a possible D gene is TRBD1 (5 bases). The sequencing here drew on peripheral blood, taken on day 0 of AZD1222 vaccination. The CDR3, as DNA: TGTGCCAGCAGCTTAAGATCAACGGGGGGATCACGCTATGGCTACACCTTC. Amino acids: CASSLRSTGGSRYGYTF.